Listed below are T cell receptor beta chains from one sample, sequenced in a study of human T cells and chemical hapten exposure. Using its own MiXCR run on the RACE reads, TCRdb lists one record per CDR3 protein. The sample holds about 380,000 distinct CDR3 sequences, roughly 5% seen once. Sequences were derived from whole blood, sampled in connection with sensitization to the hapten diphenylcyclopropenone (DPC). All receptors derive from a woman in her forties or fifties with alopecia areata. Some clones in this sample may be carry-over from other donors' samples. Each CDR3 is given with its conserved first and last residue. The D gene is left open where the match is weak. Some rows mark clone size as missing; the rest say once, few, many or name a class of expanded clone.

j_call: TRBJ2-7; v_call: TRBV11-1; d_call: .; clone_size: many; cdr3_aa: CASSFGGGTYEQYF; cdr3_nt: TGTGCCAGCAGCTTCGGTGGCGGAACCTACGAGCAGTACTTC
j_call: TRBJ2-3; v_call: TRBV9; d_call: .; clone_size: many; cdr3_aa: CASSVGNSGITDTQYF; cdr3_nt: TGTGCCAGCAGCGTAGGGAATAGTGGTATCACAGATACGCAGTATTTT
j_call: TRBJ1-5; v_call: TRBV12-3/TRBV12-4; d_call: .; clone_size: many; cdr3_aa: CASSFNSNQPQHF; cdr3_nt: TGTGCCAGCAGTTTTAATAGCAATCAGCCCCAGCATTTT
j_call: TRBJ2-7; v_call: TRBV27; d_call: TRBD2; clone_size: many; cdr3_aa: CASRPGGGEQYF; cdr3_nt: TGTGCCAGCAGGCCGGGAGGCGGCGAGCAGTACTTC
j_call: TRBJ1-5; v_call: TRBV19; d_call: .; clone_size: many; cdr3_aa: CASSMYRDLLSNQPQHF; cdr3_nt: TGTGCCAGTAGTATGTACAGGGACCTACTTAGCAATCAGCCCCAGCATTTT
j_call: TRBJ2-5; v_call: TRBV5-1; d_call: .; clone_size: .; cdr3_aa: CASSRWETQYF; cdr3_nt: TGCGCCAGCAGCAGGTGGGAGACCCAGTACTTC
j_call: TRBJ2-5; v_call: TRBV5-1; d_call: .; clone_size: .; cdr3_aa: CASSLDGTSEETQYF; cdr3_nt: TGCGCCAGCAGCTTGGACGGGACGTCCGAAGAGACCCAGTACTTC
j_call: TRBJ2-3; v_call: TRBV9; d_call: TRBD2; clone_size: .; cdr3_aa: CASSPRGSGGLSTDTQYF; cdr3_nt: TGTGCCAGCTCCCCGCGGGGTAGCGGGGGGCTTAGCACAGATACGCAGTATTTT
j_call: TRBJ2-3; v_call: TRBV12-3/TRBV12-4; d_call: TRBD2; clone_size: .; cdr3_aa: CASSIAWASGYTDTQYF; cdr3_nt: TGTGCCAGCAGTATAGCGTGGGCTAGCGGATACACAGATACGCAGTATTTT
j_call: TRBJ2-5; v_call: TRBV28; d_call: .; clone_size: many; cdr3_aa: CASSHTGRQETQYF; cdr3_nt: TGTGCCAGCAGTCATACAGGGCGCCAAGAGACCCAGTACTTC
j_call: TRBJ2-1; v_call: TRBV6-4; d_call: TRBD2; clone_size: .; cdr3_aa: CASYGTSGRAVSEFF; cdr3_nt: TGTGCCAGCTACGGGACTAGCGGGAGGGCCGTGTCCGAGTTCTTC
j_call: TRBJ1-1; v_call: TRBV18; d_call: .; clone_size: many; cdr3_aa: CASSPLGGNTEAFF; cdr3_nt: TGTGCCAGCTCACCACTGGGGGGGAACACTGAAGCTTTCTTT
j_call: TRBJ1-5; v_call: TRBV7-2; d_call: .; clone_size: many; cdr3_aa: CASSSTGPRQPQHF; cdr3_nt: TGTGCCAGCAGCTCCACAGGGCCCCGTCAGCCCCAGCATTTT
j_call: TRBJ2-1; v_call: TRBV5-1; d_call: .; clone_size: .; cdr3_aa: CASSLEAGGFSYNEQFF; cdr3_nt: TGCGCCAGCAGCTTGGAGGCGGGCGGCTTCTCCTACAATGAGCAGTTCTTC
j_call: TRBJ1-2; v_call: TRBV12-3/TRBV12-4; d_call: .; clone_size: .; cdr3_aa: CASSLTGPNYGYTF; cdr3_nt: TGTGCCAGCAGTTTAACAGGGCCCAACTATGGCTACACCTTC
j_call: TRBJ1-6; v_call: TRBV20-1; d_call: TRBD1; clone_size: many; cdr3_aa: CSARDLGQGALDSPLHF; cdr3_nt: TGCAGTGCTAGAGATCTAGGACAGGGGGCGTTGGATTCACCCCTCCACTTT
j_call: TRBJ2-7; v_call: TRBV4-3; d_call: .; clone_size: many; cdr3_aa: CASSQGLEAYEQYF; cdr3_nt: TGCGCCAGCAGCCAAGGACTAGAAGCCTACGAGCAGTACTTC
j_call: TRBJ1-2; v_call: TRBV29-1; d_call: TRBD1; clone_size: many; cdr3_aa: CSVPQQGADGYTF; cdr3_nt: TGCAGCGTTCCCCAACAGGGGGCGGATGGCTACACCTTC
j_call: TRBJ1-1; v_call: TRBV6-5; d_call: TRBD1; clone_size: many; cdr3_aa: CASSYSRDRLNTEAFF; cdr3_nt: TGTGCCAGCAGTTACTCCCGGGACAGGTTGAACACTGAAGCTTTCTTT
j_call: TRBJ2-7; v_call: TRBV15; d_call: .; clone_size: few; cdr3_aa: CATSREGQGYEQYF; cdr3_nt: TGTGCCACCAGCAGAGAAGGCCAGGGGTACGAGCAGTACTTC
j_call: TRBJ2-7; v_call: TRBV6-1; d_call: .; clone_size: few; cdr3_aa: CASSEASGSAYEQYF; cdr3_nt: TGTGCCAGCAGTGAAGCGTCGGGGTCTGCCTACGAGCAGTACTTC
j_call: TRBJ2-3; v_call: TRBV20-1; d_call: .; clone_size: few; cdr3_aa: CNRRVDTQYF; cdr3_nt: TGCAATCGGAGGGTGGATACGCAGTATTTT
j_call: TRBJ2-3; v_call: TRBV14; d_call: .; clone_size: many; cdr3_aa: CASSPSRRSTDTQYF; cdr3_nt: TGTGCCAGCAGCCCATCTCGGCGGAGCACAGATACGCAGTATTTT
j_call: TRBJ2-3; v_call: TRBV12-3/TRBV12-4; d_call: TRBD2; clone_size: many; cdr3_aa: CASSLGGREADTQYF; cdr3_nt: TGTGCCAGCAGTTTGGGCGGGAGGGAGGCAGATACGCAGTATTTT
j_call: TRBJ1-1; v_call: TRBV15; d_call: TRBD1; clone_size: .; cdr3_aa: CATSTRTGRNTEAFF; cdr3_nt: TGTGCCACCAGCACCCGGACAGGACGGAACACTGAAGCTTTCTTT
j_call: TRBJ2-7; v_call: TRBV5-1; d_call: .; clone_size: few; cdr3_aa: CASSLVEGRKYF; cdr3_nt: TGCGCCAGCAGCTTAGTTGAGGGCCGAAAGTACTTC
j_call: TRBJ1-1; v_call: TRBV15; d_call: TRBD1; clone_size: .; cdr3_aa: CATQKQGMNTEAFF; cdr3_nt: TGTGCCACTCAAAAACAGGGGATGAACACTGAAGCTTTCTTT
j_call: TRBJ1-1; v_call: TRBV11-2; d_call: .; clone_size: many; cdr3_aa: CASSLRPNTEAFF; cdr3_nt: TGTGCCAGCAGCTTGCGGCCGAACACTGAAGCTTTCTTT
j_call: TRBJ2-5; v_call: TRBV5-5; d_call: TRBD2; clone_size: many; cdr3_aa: CASSLALAGPNQETQYF; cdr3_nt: TGTGCCAGCAGCTTGGCCTTAGCGGGACCCAATCAAGAGACCCAGTACTTC
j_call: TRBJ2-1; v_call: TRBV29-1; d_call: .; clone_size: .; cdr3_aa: CSVEDGPSSYNEQFF; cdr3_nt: TGCAGCGTTGAAGATGGTCCCAGCTCCTACAATGAGCAGTTCTTC
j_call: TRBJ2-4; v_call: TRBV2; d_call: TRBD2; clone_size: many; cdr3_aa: CASSAGTSGRSGIQYF; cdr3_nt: TGTGCCAGTTCGGCCGGGACTAGCGGGAGATCGGGCATTCAGTACTTC
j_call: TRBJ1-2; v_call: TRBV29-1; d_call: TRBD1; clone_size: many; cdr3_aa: CSVGQDMTYGYTF; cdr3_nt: TGCAGCGTCGGACAGGACATGACCTATGGCTACACCTTC
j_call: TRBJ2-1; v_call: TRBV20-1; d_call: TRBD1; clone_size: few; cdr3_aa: CSAHDRERPYNEQFF; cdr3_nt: TGCAGTGCTCATGACAGGGAAAGACCCTACAATGAGCAGTTCTTC
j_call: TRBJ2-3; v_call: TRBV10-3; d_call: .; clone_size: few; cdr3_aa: CAISEGLSTDTQYF; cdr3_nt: TGTGCCATCAGTGAGGGACTATCCACAGATACGCAGTATTTT